This T cell receptor (beta chain) was obtained from a study of CD8 T cells in ankylosing spondylitis. Germline loops: CDR1 SGHAT, CDR2 FQNNGV. The germline V and J ends were trimmed by 5 bases and 11 bases, with 18 bases remaining between them. This CDR3 contains 14 residues. Study findings and constraints: In ankylosing spondylitis blood, a motif of roughly 8 highly homologous TCR beta variants appeared characteristic. Matched ankylosing spondylitis synovial fluid reportedly contained a significantly enriched population of disease-linked clones.

This clonotype was seen more than once but under ten times. What it binds is unknown. Preparation of TCR beta libraries was done by quantitative 5'-RACE with molecular barcodes. TCRdb called the 5' RACE reads again in MiXCR, with one record for every CDR3 protein. The sample records a few hundred thousand distinct CDR3 sequences, 20% being singletons. The sequence was collected from a male donor with ankylosing spondylitis or in good health (not recorded which). Source material: blood, either unsorted or a sorted T cell fraction (not recorded which). The chain combines TRBV11-2 with TRBJ2-2, with a tentative D call TRBD1 (6 bases). CDR3 in amino acids: CASSRTGLPIELFF. The CDR3 DNA reads TGTGCCAGCAGCCGAACAGGGTTACCTATCGAGCTGTTTTTT.